The present entry profiles one T cell receptor beta chain with its context. Deletions cut 5 bases from V and 6 bases from J, with 7 bases between. This CDR3 is built from 11 residues. The sample is drawn from a study of CD8 T cells in Susac syndrome. The study used healthy donors as controls matched for age and sex. RNA, at roughly 0.45 to 1 ug, was reverse transcribed with random hexamers. TCRdb passed the immunoSEQ multiplex PCR reads through MiXCR, listing each CDR3 protein once. In the table there are approximately 150,000 distinct CDR3 sequences, around 94% of which are singletons. V usage is TRBV12-3 or TRBV12-4 and J usage is TRBJ1-1; D may be TRBD1 (5 bases). Sequencing used CD4+ T cells from PBMCs. The TCR sequence derives from a human donor in good health. The CDR3 DNA reads TGTGCCAGCAGTCGACAGTCTGAAGCTTTCTTT. Residues: CASSRQSEAFF.